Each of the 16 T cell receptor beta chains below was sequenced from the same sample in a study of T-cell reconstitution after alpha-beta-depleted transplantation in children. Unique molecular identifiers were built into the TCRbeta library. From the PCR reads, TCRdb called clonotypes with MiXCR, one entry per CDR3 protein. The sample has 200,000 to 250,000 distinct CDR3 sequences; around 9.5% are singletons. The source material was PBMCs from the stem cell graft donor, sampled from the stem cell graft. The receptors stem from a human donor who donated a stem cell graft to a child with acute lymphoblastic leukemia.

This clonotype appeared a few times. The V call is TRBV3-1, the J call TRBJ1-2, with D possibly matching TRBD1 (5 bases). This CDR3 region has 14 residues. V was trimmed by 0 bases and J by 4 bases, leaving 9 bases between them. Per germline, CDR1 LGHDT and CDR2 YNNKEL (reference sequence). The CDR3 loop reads CASSQDEGFYGYTF. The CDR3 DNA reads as TGTGCCAGCAGCCAAGATGAGGGGTTCTATGGCTACACCTTC.

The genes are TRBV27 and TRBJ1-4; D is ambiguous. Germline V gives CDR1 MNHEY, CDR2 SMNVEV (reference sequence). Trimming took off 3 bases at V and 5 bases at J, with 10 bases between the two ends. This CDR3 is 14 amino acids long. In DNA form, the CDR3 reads TGTGCCAGCAGTTTTAGTCAGCCGAATGAAAAACTGTTTTTT. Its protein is CASSFSQPNEKLFF.

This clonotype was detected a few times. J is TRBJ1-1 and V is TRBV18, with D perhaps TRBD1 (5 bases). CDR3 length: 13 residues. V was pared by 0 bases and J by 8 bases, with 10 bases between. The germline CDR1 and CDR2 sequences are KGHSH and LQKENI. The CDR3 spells CASSPPGDGEAFF. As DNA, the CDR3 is TGTGCCAGCTCACCACCGGGGGATGGCGAAGCTTTCTTT.

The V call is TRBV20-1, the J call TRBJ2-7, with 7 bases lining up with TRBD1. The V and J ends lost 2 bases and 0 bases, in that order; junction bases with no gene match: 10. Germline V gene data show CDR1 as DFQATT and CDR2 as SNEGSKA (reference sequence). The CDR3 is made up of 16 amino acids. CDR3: CSARTTGTDISYEQYF. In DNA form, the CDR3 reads TGCAGTGCTAGAACCACTGGGACAGACATCTCCTACGAGCAGTACTTC.

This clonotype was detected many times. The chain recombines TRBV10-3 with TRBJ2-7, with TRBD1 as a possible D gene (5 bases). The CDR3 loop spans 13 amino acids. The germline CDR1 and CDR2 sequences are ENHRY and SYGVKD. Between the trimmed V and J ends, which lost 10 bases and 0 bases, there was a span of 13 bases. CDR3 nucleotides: TGTGCCACCTTGGACACGAGCTCCTACGAGCAGTACTTC. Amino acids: CATLDTSSYEQYF.

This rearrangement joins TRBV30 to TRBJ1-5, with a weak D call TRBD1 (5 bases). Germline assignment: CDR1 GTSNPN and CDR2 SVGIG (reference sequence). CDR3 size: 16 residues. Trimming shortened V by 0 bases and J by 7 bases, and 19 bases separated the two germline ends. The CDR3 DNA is TGTGCCTGGAGTGTACCTGGACACCTTCGGGAACAGCCCCAGCATTTT. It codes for CAWSVPGHLREQPQHF.

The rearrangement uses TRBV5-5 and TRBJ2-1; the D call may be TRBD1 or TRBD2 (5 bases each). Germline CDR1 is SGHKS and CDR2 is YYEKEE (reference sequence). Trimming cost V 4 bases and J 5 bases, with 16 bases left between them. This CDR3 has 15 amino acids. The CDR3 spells CASSTGAGSHNEQFF. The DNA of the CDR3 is TGTGCCAGCAGCACCGGGGCAGGGTCCCACAATGAGCAGTTCTTC.

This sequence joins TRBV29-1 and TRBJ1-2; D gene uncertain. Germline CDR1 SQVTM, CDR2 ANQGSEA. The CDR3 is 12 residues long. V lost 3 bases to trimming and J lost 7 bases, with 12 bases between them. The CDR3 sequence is CSVESGSGGYTF. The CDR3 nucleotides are TGCAGCGTTGAGTCGGGGTCGGGTGGCTACACCTTC. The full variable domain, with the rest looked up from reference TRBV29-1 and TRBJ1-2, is SAVISQKPSRDICQRGTSLTIQCQVDSQVTMMFWYRQQPGQSLTLIATANQGSEATYESGFVIDKFPISRPNLTFSTLTVSNMSPEDSSIYLCSVESGSGGYTFGSGTRLTVV.

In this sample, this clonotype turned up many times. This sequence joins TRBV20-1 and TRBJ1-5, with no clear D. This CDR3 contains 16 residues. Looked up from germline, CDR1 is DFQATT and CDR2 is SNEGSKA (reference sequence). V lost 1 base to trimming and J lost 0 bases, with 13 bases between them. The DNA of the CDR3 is TGCAGTGCTAGAGGCGGTTTTTCAGATAGCAATCAGCCCCAGCATTTT. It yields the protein CSARGGFSDSNQPQHF.

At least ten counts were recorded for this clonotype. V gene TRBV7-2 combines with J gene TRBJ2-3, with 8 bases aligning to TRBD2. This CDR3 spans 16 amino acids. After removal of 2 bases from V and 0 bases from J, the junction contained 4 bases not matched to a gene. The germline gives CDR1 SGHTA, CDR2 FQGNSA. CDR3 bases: TGTGCCAGCAGCTTAAACGGGGGGGTGAGCACAGATACGCAGTATTTT. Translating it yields CASSLNGGVSTDTQYF.

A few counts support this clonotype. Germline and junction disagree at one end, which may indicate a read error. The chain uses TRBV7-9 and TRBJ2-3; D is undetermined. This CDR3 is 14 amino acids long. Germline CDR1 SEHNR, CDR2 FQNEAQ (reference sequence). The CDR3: CASGFGHSTDTQYF. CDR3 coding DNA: TGTGCCAGCGGCTTCGGCCACAGCACAGATACGCAGTATTTT.

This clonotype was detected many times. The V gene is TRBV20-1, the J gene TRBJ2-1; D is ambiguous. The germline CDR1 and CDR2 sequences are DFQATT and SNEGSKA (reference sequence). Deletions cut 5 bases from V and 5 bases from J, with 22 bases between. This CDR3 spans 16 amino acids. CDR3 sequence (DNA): TGCAGTGCTTTAAAATCTGTCGGTGGCCCCAACAATGAGCAGTTCTTC. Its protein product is CSALKSVGGPNNEQFF.

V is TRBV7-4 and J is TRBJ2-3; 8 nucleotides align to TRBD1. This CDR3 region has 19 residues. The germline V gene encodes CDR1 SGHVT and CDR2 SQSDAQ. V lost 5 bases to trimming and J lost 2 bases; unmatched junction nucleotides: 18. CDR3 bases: TGTGCCAGCAGCCCGTTCCGCAGGGGGCCAAGTATCCTCACAGATACGCAGTATTTT. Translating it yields CASSPFRRGPSILTDTQYF. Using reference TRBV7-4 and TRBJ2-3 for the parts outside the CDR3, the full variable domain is GAGVSQSPRYKVAKRGRDVALRCDSISGHVTLYWYRQTLGQGSEVLTYSQSDAQRDKSGRPSGRFSAERPERSVSTLKIQRTEQGDSAVYLCASSPFRRGPSILTDTQYFGPGTRLTVL.

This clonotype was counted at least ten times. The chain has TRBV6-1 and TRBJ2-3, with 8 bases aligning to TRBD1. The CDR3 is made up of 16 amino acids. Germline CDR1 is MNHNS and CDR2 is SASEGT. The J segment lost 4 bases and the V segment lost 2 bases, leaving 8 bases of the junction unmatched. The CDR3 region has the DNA TGTGCCAGCAGTGAAAGGGCAGGGGGCAGGGCAGATACGCAGTATTTT. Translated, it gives CASSERAGGRADTQYF.

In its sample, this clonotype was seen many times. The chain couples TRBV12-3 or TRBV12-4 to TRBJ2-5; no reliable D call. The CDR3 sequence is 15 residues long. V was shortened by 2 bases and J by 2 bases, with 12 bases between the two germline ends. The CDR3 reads CASSLRAVPQETQYF. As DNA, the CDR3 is TGTGCCAGCAGTTTACGGGCAGTCCCGCAAGAGACCCAGTACTTC.

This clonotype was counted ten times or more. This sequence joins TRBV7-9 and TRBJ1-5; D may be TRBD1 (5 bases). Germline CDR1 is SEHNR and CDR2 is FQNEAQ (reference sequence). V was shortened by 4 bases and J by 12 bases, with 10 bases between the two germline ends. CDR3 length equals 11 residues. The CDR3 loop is CASSSGSLQHF. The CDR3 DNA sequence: TGTGCCAGCAGCTCAGGGTCCCTCCAGCATTTT.